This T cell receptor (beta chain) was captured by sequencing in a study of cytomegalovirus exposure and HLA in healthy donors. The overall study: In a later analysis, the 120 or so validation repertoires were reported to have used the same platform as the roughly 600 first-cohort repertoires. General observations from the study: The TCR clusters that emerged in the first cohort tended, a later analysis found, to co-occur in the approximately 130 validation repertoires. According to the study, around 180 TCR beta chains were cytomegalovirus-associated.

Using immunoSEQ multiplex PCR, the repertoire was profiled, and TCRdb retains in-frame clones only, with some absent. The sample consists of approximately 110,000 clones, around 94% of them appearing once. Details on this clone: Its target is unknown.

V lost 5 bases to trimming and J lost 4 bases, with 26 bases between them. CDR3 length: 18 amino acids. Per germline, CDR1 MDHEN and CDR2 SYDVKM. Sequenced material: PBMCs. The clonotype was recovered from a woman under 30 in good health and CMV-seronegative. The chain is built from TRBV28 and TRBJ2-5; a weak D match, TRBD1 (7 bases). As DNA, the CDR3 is TGTGCCAGCAGTCCCCGGCAGGGGGGCGCGGCCCCCCGAGAGACCCAGTACTTC. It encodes CASSPRQGGAAPRETQYF. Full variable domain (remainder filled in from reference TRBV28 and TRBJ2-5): DVKVTQSSRYLVKRTGEKVFLECVQDMDHENMFWYRQDPGLGLRLIYFSYDVKMKEKGDIPEGYSVSREKKERFSLILESASTNQTSMYLCASSPRQGGAAPRETQYFGPGTRLLVL.